In this sample, the clone carrying this T cell receptor beta chain turned up a few times. The data belong to a study of CD8+ T cells in alopecia areata. Following RNA extraction, reverse transcription yielded cDNA that acted as the sequencing template. The protocol was immunoSEQ multiplex PCR, while the TCRdb copy is restricted to in-frame clones and leaves out a portion. This table has about 200,000 clones, approximately 57% appearing once. Germline V gene sequence: CDR1 SGHRS, CDR2 YFSETQ. The trim removed 0 bases at V and 3 bases at J, leaving 3 bases unmatched. The CDR3 totals 16 residues. Documented treatment: oral pan-JAK inhibitor, 5-10 mg twice daily.

The sequencing here drew on CD4+ T cells sorted from blood, taken at week 24, from a patient treated with tofacitinib. The TCR originated in a human donor with alopecia areata. V usage is TRBV5-1 and J usage is TRBJ2-1; 10 nucleotides line up with TRBD2. The CDR3 region is CASSLASSGGYNEQFF. The CDR3 nucleotides read TGCGCCAGCAGCTTGGCTTCTAGCGGGGGCTACAATGAGCAGTTCTTC.